These T cell receptor beta chains were read from a single sample in a study of cytomegalovirus exposure and HLA in healthy donors. TCRdb keeps only in-frame clones here, not all; method: immunoSEQ multiplex PCR. In the table there are about 200,000 clones, about 81% of which are singletons. Sequences were obtained from PBMCs. The receptors were gathered from a woman aged 25-40 years in good health and CMV-seronegative. Each CDR3 is given with its conserved first and last residue. The D gene is left open where the match is weak. Size tells how often a clone was seen (once, few, many) or the class of an expanded clone, and some rows leave it out.

j_call: TRBJ2-3
cdr3_length: 13
d_call: NA
clone_size: NA
v_call: TRBV6-1
cdr3_aa: CASSEGPSDTQYF
cdr3_nt: TGTGCCAGCAGTGAAGGTCCATCAGATACGCAGTATTTT

j_call: TRBJ2-5
cdr3_length: 13
d_call: NA
clone_size: NA
v_call: TRBV5-1
cdr3_aa: CASSGSGRETQYF
cdr3_nt: TGCGCCAGCAGCGGTAGCGGAAGAGAGACCCAGTACTTC

j_call: TRBJ2-5
cdr3_length: 11
d_call: NA
clone_size: once
v_call: TRBV2
cdr3_aa: CASRAQETQYF
cdr3_nt: TGTGCCTCCAGGGCTCAAGAGACCCAGTACTTC

j_call: TRBJ2-7
cdr3_length: 16
d_call: TRBD1
clone_size: NA
v_call: TRBV19
cdr3_aa: CASSIAGTGVVYEQYF
cdr3_nt: TGTGCCAGTAGTATAGCAGGGACAGGGGTAGTCTACGAGCAGTACTTC

j_call: TRBJ2-7
cdr3_length: 16
d_call: TRBD2
clone_size: few
v_call: TRBV27
cdr3_aa: CASKLGTSGRPYEQYF
cdr3_nt: TGTGCCAGCAAGCTTGGGACTAGCGGGAGGCCATACGAGCAGTACTTC

j_call: TRBJ2-2
cdr3_length: 17
d_call: TRBD2
clone_size: few
v_call: TRBV5-1
cdr3_aa: CASSSPKRGRETGELFF
cdr3_nt: TGCGCCAGCAGCTCCCCCAAGCGGGGAAGGGAGACCGGGGAGCTGTTTTTT

j_call: TRBJ2-7
cdr3_length: 13
d_call: TRBD1
clone_size: NA
v_call: TRBV11-3
cdr3_aa: CASRRDRLYEQYF
cdr3_nt: TGTGCCAGCAGAAGGGACAGGTTATACGAGCAGTACTTC

j_call: TRBJ2-2
cdr3_length: 15
d_call: TRBD1
clone_size: NA
v_call: TRBV6-5
cdr3_aa: CASKWGQGATGELFF
cdr3_nt: TGTGCCAGCAAGTGGGGCCAGGGGGCGACCGGGGAGCTGTTTTTT

j_call: TRBJ2-1
cdr3_length: 15
d_call: TRBD2
clone_size: NA
v_call: TRBV29-1
cdr3_aa: CSVEGASGGVDEQFF
cdr3_nt: TGCAGCGTTGAAGGGGCTAGCGGGGGAGTTGATGAGCAGTTCTTC

j_call: TRBJ1-4
cdr3_length: 14
d_call: TRBD1
clone_size: NA
v_call: TRBV5-1
cdr3_aa: CASRRDRGYEKLFF
cdr3_nt: TGCGCCAGCAGGAGGGACAGAGGGTACGAAAAACTGTTTTTT

j_call: TRBJ2-1
cdr3_length: 14
d_call: TRBD1
clone_size: NA
v_call: TRBV30
cdr3_aa: CAWAPGQANNEQFF
cdr3_nt: TGTGCCTGGGCCCCGGGACAGGCTAACAATGAGCAGTTCTTC

j_call: TRBJ1-6
cdr3_length: 15
d_call: NA
clone_size: NA
v_call: TRBV6-9
cdr3_aa: CASINPGHVNSPLHF
cdr3_nt: TGTGCCAGCATTAATCCAGGGCACGTTAATTCACCCCTCCACTTT

j_call: TRBJ2-7
cdr3_length: 14
d_call: TRBD1
clone_size: NA
v_call: TRBV27
cdr3_aa: CASSFSGTAYEQYF
cdr3_nt: TGTGCCAGCAGTTTCTCCGGGACAGCCTACGAGCAGTACTTC

j_call: TRBJ1-4
cdr3_length: 14
d_call: NA
clone_size: few
v_call: TRBV5-1
cdr3_aa: CASSSGWRGEKLFF
cdr3_nt: TGCGCCAGCAGCTCCGGGTGGCGTGGGGAAAAACTGTTTTTT

j_call: TRBJ2-3
cdr3_length: 16
d_call: NA
clone_size: NA
v_call: TRBV6-1
cdr3_aa: CASSALDSGYTDTQYF
cdr3_nt: TGTGCCAGCAGTGCCTTAGATAGCGGATACACAGATACGCAGTATTTT

j_call: TRBJ1-1
cdr3_length: 16
d_call: TRBD1
clone_size: NA
v_call: TRBV4-1
cdr3_aa: CASSHDRESLNTEAFF
cdr3_nt: TGCGCCAGCAGCCATGACAGGGAGTCCCTGAACACTGAAGCTTTCTTT

j_call: TRBJ2-7
cdr3_length: 14
d_call: NA
clone_size: NA
v_call: TRBV4-2
cdr3_aa: CASSQARVSYEQYF
cdr3_nt: TGTGCCAGCAGCCAAGCCCGAGTTTCCTACGAGCAGTACTTC

j_call: TRBJ2-7
cdr3_length: 14
d_call: NA
clone_size: NA
v_call: TRBV10-1
cdr3_aa: CASSPIRGGSEQYF
cdr3_nt: TGCGCCAGCAGCCCCATAAGGGGCGGCTCCGAGCAGTACTTC

j_call: TRBJ2-7
cdr3_length: 14
d_call: TRBD1
clone_size: NA
v_call: TRBV6-1
cdr3_aa: CASSIGTGSYEQYF
cdr3_nt: TGTGCCAGTTCAATTGGGACAGGGTCCTACGAGCAGTACTTC

j_call: TRBJ2-7
cdr3_length: 13
d_call: TRBD2
clone_size: NA
v_call: TRBV15
cdr3_aa: CATRTSDSYEQYF
cdr3_nt: TGTGCCACTCGGACTAGCGATTCCTACGAGCAGTACTTC

j_call: TRBJ2-1
cdr3_length: 16
d_call: NA
clone_size: NA
v_call: TRBV15
cdr3_aa: CATSPGMGGGLNEQFF
cdr3_nt: TGTGCCACCAGCCCTGGGATGGGGGGGGGCCTCAATGAGCAGTTCTTC

j_call: TRBJ1-2
cdr3_length: 13
d_call: TRBD1
clone_size: NA
v_call: TRBV27
cdr3_aa: CASRYQGAGGYTF
cdr3_nt: TGTGCCAGCAGGTATCAGGGGGCGGGAGGCTACACCTTC

j_call: TRBJ1-6
cdr3_length: 15
d_call: NA
clone_size: NA
v_call: TRBV16
cdr3_aa: CASSQLGAGHSPLHF
cdr3_nt: TGTGCCAGCAGCCAATTGGGGGCAGGGCATTCACCCCTCCACTTT

j_call: TRBJ1-6
cdr3_length: 13
d_call: NA
clone_size: few
v_call: TRBV30
cdr3_aa: CAWSVYLLMGPHF
cdr3_nt: TGTGCCTGGAGTGTGTACTTGTTGATGGGGCCCCACTTT

j_call: TRBJ2-3
cdr3_length: 14
d_call: TRBD2
clone_size: NA
v_call: TRBV6-1
cdr3_aa: CASITSGGFDTQYF
cdr3_nt: TGTGCCAGCATAACTAGCGGGGGTTTTGATACGCAGTATTTT

j_call: TRBJ2-2
cdr3_length: 16
d_call: NA
clone_size: few
v_call: TRBV11-1
cdr3_aa: CASSDTGKDTSGELFF
cdr3_nt: TGTGCCAGCAGCGATACAGGGAAAGACACAAGCGGGGAGCTGTTTTTT